This T cell receptor (beta chain) was sequenced in a study of OX40 agonist ivuxolimab in advanced cancers. Study-level information: The drug used for patients, ivuxolimab, was an agonistic anti-OX40 (CD134) antibody. The study, taken as a whole, reports: Antigen specificity remained undetermined for the expanded peripheral T cells.

The CDR3 is 14 residues long. The germline V gene encodes CDR1 SGHTA and CDR2 FQGNSA. V was cut by 3 bases and J by 7 bases, with 13 bases left in between. The method was immunoSEQ multiplex PCR; TCRdb's version includes in-frame clones alone and lacks a portion of them. The sample has about 60,000 clones; roughly 87% are singletons. As for this clone: Its antigen is not identified.

Specimen: CD4+ or CD8+ T cells sorted from blood, collected in a trial of the OX40 agonist ivuxolimab. The sequence was collected from an adult with an advanced solid tumor such as melanoma, head and neck, liver or kidney cancer. The V call is TRBV7-2, the J call TRBJ2-1; no reliable D call. CDR3 in amino acids: CASSLGSSLNEQFF. As DNA, the CDR3 is TGTGCCAGCAGCTTGGGGTCGAGCTTAAATGAGCAGTTCTTC.